This is a list of T cell receptor beta chains from one sample in a study of T cell repertoires in cytomegalovirus infection. What these receptors recognize is not known. One entry per CDR3 protein, called by TCRdb with MiXCR from the reads. The table shows about 770,000 distinct CDR3 sequences, with 25% to 30% occurring only once. Sequenced material: cultured CD8+ T cells from PBMCs, taken from culture after CMV antigen stimulation. The receptors derive from a human donor in good health (CMV status not recorded). Some clones in this sample may be carry-over from other donors' samples. Each CDR3 is given with its conserved first and last residue. Each record gives: V gene, J gene, D gene, clone size, CDR3 protein, CDR3 DNA. A D gene is named only where the DNA matches it firmly. Some rows mark clone size as missing; the rest say once, few, many or name a class of expanded clone.

V gene: TRBV7-6
J gene: TRBJ2-3
D gene: NA
clone size: NA
CDR3 protein: CASSRAAADTQYF
CDR3 DNA: TGTGCCAGCAGCCGCGCCGCCGCAGATACGCAGTATTTT

V gene: TRBV6-1
J gene: TRBJ2-2
D gene: TRBD2
clone size: NA
CDR3 protein: CASSEFVGGGRPGELFF
CDR3 DNA: TGTGCCAGCAGTGAATTCGTGGGGGGGGGTAGGCCCGGGGAGCTGTTTTTT

V gene: TRBV19
J gene: TRBJ1-5
D gene: NA
clone size: few
CDR3 protein: CASSMRLINQPQHF
CDR3 DNA: TGTGCCAGTAGTATGCGGCTGATCAATCAGCCCCAGCATTTT

V gene: TRBV5-8
J gene: TRBJ2-2
D gene: TRBD1
clone size: NA
CDR3 protein: CASSHWTGSAGELFF
CDR3 DNA: TGTGCCAGCAGCCACTGGACAGGGTCGGCCGGGGAGCTGTTTTTT

V gene: TRBV15
J gene: TRBJ1-1
D gene: NA
clone size: NA
CDR3 protein: CATSRNDMNTEAFF
CDR3 DNA: TGTGCCACCAGCAGAAATGACATGAACACTGAAGCTTTCTTT

V gene: TRBV9
J gene: TRBJ2-1
D gene: TRBD2
clone size: NA
CDR3 protein: CASSVAKLAGWYEQFF
CDR3 DNA: TGTGCCAGCAGCGTAGCTAAACTAGCGGGGTGGTATGAGCAGTTCTTC

V gene: TRBV6-5
J gene: TRBJ1-2
D gene: NA
clone size: NA
CDR3 protein: CASSYGKERFYGYTF
CDR3 DNA: TGTGCCAGCAGTTACGGAAAAGAACGGTTCTATGGCTACACCTTC

V gene: TRBV24-1
J gene: TRBJ2-3
D gene: TRBD2
clone size: NA
CDR3 protein: CATSDLHGRADTQYF
CDR3 DNA: TGTGCCACCAGTGATTTGCACGGGAGGGCAGATACGCAGTATTTT

V gene: TRBV10-3
J gene: TRBJ2-5
D gene: NA
clone size: NA
CDR3 protein: CAISEGVAGEGEETQYF
CDR3 DNA: TGTGCCATCAGTGAGGGGGTAGCTGGAGAAGGAGAAGAGACCCAGTACTTC

V gene: TRBV6-8
J gene: TRBJ1-4
D gene: NA
clone size: NA
CDR3 protein: CASSPQGHLNEKLFF
CDR3 DNA: TGTGCCAGCAGCCCCCAGGGACATCTTAATGAAAAACTGTTTTTT

V gene: TRBV2
J gene: TRBJ1-1
D gene: NA
clone size: few
CDR3 protein: CASSEALGHLEAFF
CDR3 DNA: TGTGCCAGCAGTGAAGCGCTGGGACACCTGGAAGCTTTCTTT

V gene: TRBV7-6
J gene: TRBJ2-1
D gene: NA
clone size: few
CDR3 protein: CASWATNEQFF
CDR3 DNA: TGTGCCAGCTGGGCTACCAATGAGCAGTTCTTC

V gene: TRBV20-1
J gene: TRBJ2-5
D gene: TRBD2
clone size: NA
CDR3 protein: CSAEVWEGETQYF
CDR3 DNA: TGCAGTGCTGAGGTGTGGGAGGGAGAGACCCAGTACTTC

V gene: TRBV5-1
J gene: TRBJ2-7
D gene: NA
clone size: NA
CDR3 protein: CASSLALQAREGEQYF
CDR3 DNA: TGCGCCAGCAGCTTGGCTCTACAGGCCAGGGAAGGCGAGCAGTACTTC

V gene: TRBV6-2/TRBV6-3
J gene: TRBJ2-3
D gene: TRBD2
clone size: NA
CDR3 protein: CTSSYFVAGAADTQYF
CDR3 DNA: TGTACCAGCAGTTACTTTGTAGCGGGGGCCGCAGATACGCAGTATTTT

V gene: TRBV12-5
J gene: TRBJ1-1
D gene: TRBD1
clone size: once
CDR3 protein: CASGLVWENRGSPEAFF
CDR3 DNA: TGTGCTAGTGGTTTGGTATGGGAGAACAGGGGGAGCCCTGAAGCTTTCTTT

V gene: TRBV6-6
J gene: TRBJ1-2
D gene: NA
clone size: NA
CDR3 protein: CASSYLNGLDTF
CDR3 DNA: TGTGCCAGCAGTTATTTAAACGGACTCGACACCTTC

V gene: TRBV7-6
J gene: TRBJ2-2
D gene: TRBD2
clone size: NA
CDR3 protein: CASSRPGGTNTGELFF
CDR3 DNA: TGTGCCAGCAGCCGCCCGGGAGGCACGAACACCGGGGAGCTGTTTTTT

V gene: TRBV4-3
J gene: TRBJ1-6
D gene: NA
clone size: NA
CDR3 protein: CASSQRTASYNSPLHF
CDR3 DNA: TGCGCCAGCAGCCAGAGGACCGCCTCCTATAATTCACCCCTCCACTTT

V gene: TRBV5-4
J gene: TRBJ2-1
D gene: NA
clone size: NA
CDR3 protein: CAMDEQFF
CDR3 DNA: TGTGCTATGGATGAGCAGTTCTTC

V gene: TRBV27
J gene: TRBJ2-2
D gene: TRBD2
clone size: few
CDR3 protein: CASKPGLAVTGELFF
CDR3 DNA: TGTGCCAGCAAACCGGGACTAGCGGTAACCGGGGAGCTGTTTTTT

V gene: TRBV5-5
J gene: TRBJ1-5
D gene: NA
clone size: few
CDR3 protein: CASSLSDYQPQHF
CDR3 DNA: TGTGCCAGCAGCTTGTCAGATTATCAGCCCCAGCATTTT

V gene: TRBV5-1
J gene: TRBJ1-1
D gene: NA
clone size: NA
CDR3 protein: CASSPLGGAEAFF
CDR3 DNA: TGCGCCAGCAGCCCCCTGGGAGGGGCCGAAGCTTTCTTT

V gene: TRBV7-6
J gene: TRBJ2-5
D gene: NA
clone size: few
CDR3 protein: CASSHWMETQYF
CDR3 DNA: TGTGCCAGCAGCCATTGGATGGAGACCCAGTACTTC

V gene: TRBV6-5
J gene: TRBJ2-7
D gene: NA
clone size: few
CDR3 protein: CASSYVGPLGPYEQYF
CDR3 DNA: TGTGCCAGCAGTTATGTGGGACCTCTTGGTCCCTACGAGCAGTACTTC

V gene: TRBV13
J gene: TRBJ2-3
D gene: TRBD2
clone size: many
CDR3 protein: CASSLEIRTGRGGTDTQYF
CDR3 DNA: TGTGCCAGCAGCCTGGAAATCCGGACTGGGCGGGGGGGCACAGATACGCAGTATTTT

V gene: TRBV19
J gene: TRBJ2-1
D gene: NA
clone size: few
CDR3 protein: CASSTSGRSTTEQFF
CDR3 DNA: TGTGCCAGTAGTACCTCGGGGCGGAGTACAACTGAGCAGTTCTTC

V gene: TRBV20-1
J gene: TRBJ2-3
D gene: NA
clone size: few
CDR3 protein: CSARGSGWADTQYF
CDR3 DNA: TGCAGTGCTAGAGGGAGCGGGTGGGCAGATACGCAGTATTTT

V gene: TRBV11-2
J gene: TRBJ2-3
D gene: TRBD1
clone size: many
CDR3 protein: CASRPGQGARPDTQYF
CDR3 DNA: TGTGCCAGCAGGCCCGGACAGGGGGCTAGGCCAGATACGCAGTATTTT

V gene: TRBV4-3
J gene: TRBJ1-1
D gene: TRBD1
clone size: few
CDR3 protein: CASSQDGRGPWTEAFF
CDR3 DNA: TGCGCCAGCAGCCAAGATGGCAGGGGGCCGTGGACTGAAGCTTTCTTT

V gene: TRBV20-1
J gene: TRBJ1-1
D gene: TRBD1
clone size: NA
CDR3 protein: CSARPVDRDTEAFF
CDR3 DNA: TGCAGTGCCAGACCCGTTGACAGGGACACTGAAGCTTTCTTT

V gene: TRBV10-1
J gene: TRBJ2-5
D gene: TRBD2
clone size: NA
CDR3 protein: CASSESIGLAGDLQETQYF
CDR3 DNA: TGCGCCAGCAGTGAGTCTATTGGACTAGCGGGGGATCTCCAAGAGACCCAGTACTTC

V gene: TRBV9
J gene: TRBJ2-3
D gene: NA
clone size: NA
CDR3 protein: CASSAGPGADTQYF
CDR3 DNA: TGTGCCAGCAGCGCCGGCCCCGGGGCGGATACGCAGTATTTT

V gene: TRBV20-1
J gene: TRBJ1-2
D gene: NA
clone size: NA
CDR3 protein: CSARARAGYTF
CDR3 DNA: TGCAGTGCTAGGGCCAGGGCGGGCTACACCTTC

V gene: TRBV7-9
J gene: TRBJ1-3
D gene: NA
clone size: NA
CDR3 protein: CASSPTGSSGNTIYF
CDR3 DNA: TGTGCCAGCAGCCCCACCGGGAGCTCTGGAAACACCATATATTTT

V gene: TRBV12-5
J gene: TRBJ2-2
D gene: TRBD1
clone size: NA
CDR3 protein: CASGSYRGQSGELFF
CDR3 DNA: TGTGCTAGTGGTTCATACAGGGGGCAATCCGGGGAGCTGTTTTTT

V gene: TRBV28
J gene: TRBJ2-1
D gene: NA
clone size: NA
CDR3 protein: CASTPRGQLNEQFF
CDR3 DNA: TGTGCCAGCACCCCCCGCGGCCAACTCAATGAGCAGTTCTTC

V gene: TRBV7-2
J gene: TRBJ2-2
D gene: NA
clone size: many
CDR3 protein: CASSEKTGPGNTGELFF
CDR3 DNA: TGTGCCAGCAGCGAAAAAACAGGGCCCGGGAACACCGGGGAGCTGTTTTTT

V gene: TRBV4-1
J gene: TRBJ2-7
D gene: NA
clone size: NA
CDR3 protein: CASSQGPGGYEQYF
CDR3 DNA: TGCGCCAGCAGCCAAGGTCCCGGGGGCTACGAGCAGTACTTC

V gene: TRBV5-5
J gene: TRBJ1-1
D gene: NA
clone size: NA
CDR3 protein: CASSSWATMMNTEAFF
CDR3 DNA: TGTGCCAGCAGCTCCTGGGCGACGATGATGAACACTGAAGCTTTCTTT

V gene: TRBV19
J gene: TRBJ2-1
D gene: NA
clone size: NA
CDR3 protein: CASSPLRSKYNEQFF
CDR3 DNA: TGTGCCAGTAGCCCCCTTCGTTCGAAATACAATGAGCAGTTCTTC

V gene: TRBV19
J gene: TRBJ1-6
D gene: NA
clone size: NA
CDR3 protein: CASSRTTLENSPLHF
CDR3 DNA: TGTGCCAGTAGTAGGACAACCTTAGAGAATTCACCCCTCCACTTT

V gene: TRBV6-1
J gene: TRBJ2-5
D gene: NA
clone size: few
CDR3 protein: CASIDRGQRDIETQYF
CDR3 DNA: TGTGCCAGCATCGACCGAGGGCAGCGAGATATAGAGACCCAGTACTTC

V gene: TRBV12-3/TRBV12-4
J gene: TRBJ2-3
D gene: TRBD1
clone size: few
CDR3 protein: CASSPYSIPPEGQGAGDTQYF
CDR3 DNA: TGTGCCAGCAGTCCTTACTCGATACCCCCGGAGGGACAGGGGGCCGGAGATACGCAGTATTTT

V gene: TRBV6-5
J gene: TRBJ1-1
D gene: NA
clone size: many
CDR3 protein: CASQAGNTEAFF
CDR3 DNA: TGTGCCAGCCAAGCCGGAAACACTGAAGCTTTCTTT

V gene: TRBV2
J gene: TRBJ1-1
D gene: NA
clone size: few
CDR3 protein: CASSEEMGDTMNTEAFF
CDR3 DNA: TGTGCCAGCAGTGAAGAGATGGGGGACACTATGAACACTGAAGCTTTCTTT

V gene: TRBV14
J gene: TRBJ1-6
D gene: NA
clone size: NA
CDR3 protein: CASSQGVSFSYNSPLHF
CDR3 DNA: TGTGCCAGCAGCCAAGGGGTATCTTTCTCCTATAATTCACCCCTCCACTTT

V gene: TRBV6-2/TRBV6-3
J gene: TRBJ2-5
D gene: NA
clone size: NA
CDR3 protein: CASSYSISGAETQYF
CDR3 DNA: TGTGCCAGCAGTTACTCGATTTCGGGTGCGGAGACCCAGTACTTC

V gene: TRBV7-8
J gene: TRBJ1-1
D gene: TRBD1
clone size: NA
CDR3 protein: CASSLGGQGVSEAFF
CDR3 DNA: TGTGCCAGCAGCTTAGGAGGTCAGGGGGTGTCTGAAGCTTTCTTT

V gene: TRBV6-2/TRBV6-3
J gene: TRBJ1-1
D gene: NA
clone size: NA
CDR3 protein: CASSYTRQTEAFF
CDR3 DNA: TGTGCCAGCAGTTACACTCGACAGACAGAAGCTTTCTTT

V gene: TRBV12-3/TRBV12-4
J gene: TRBJ2-2
D gene: NA
clone size: NA
CDR3 protein: CASSPSTGPRVPGELFF
CDR3 DNA: TGTGCCAGCAGCCCTTCTACAGGCCCCAGGGTCCCCGGGGAGCTGTTTTTT